A single sample gave rise to the 18 T cell receptor beta chains below, sequenced in a study of post-analysis software for immune sequencing data. Study findings and constraints: Compared with controls, patients had more of five TRBV segments, including TRBV5-6, TRBV5-1 and TRBV20-1.

Their recognized antigens are unknown. Presence of unique molecular identifiers characterized the TCR beta cDNA libraries. TCRdb redid the calling of the PCR reads with MiXCR, one entry per CDR3 protein. The sample lists 500,000 to 600,000 distinct CDR3 sequences, around 44% occurring once. Sequencing input: blood. The receptor set was obtained from a girl aged 5-17 years with multiple sclerosis.

This clonotype has a handful of counts. The rearrangement links TRBV12-3 or TRBV12-4 to TRBJ1-6, with TRBD1 matching 8 bases. CDR3 size: 16 residues. V lost 4 bases, J lost 7 bases, and 9 bases stayed unmatched. The CDR3 region has the DNA TGTGCCAGCAGTTCCCTAGGACAGGGAGGGAATTCACCCCTCCACTTT. It translates to CASSSLGQGGNSPLHF.

There are a few counts of this clonotype. One junction end does not reproduce the germline sequence, and a read error may be involved. The J gene is TRBJ2-7, the V gene TRBV10-3; D ambiguous. CDR3 length: 13 amino acids. Per the germline V gene, CDR1 is ENHRY and CDR2 is SYGVKD. The CDR3, as DNA: TGTGCCATCAGTGGAGGTCAGGCCTACGGGCAGTACTTC. Its translation: CAISGGQAYGQYF.

The table lists this clonotype with a few counts. This chain joins TRBV12-3 or TRBV12-4 and TRBJ2-1; perhaps TRBD1 as D (6 bases). Between the trimmed V and J ends, which lost 1 base and 7 bases, there was a span of 11 bases. This CDR3 is built from 14 residues. CDR3 in DNA: TGTGCCAGCAGTTTAGACAGGGCTGGGAATGAGCAGTTCTTC. It encodes CASSLDRAGNEQFF.

This clonotype was counted between two and nine times. The gene calls are TRBV12-3 or TRBV12-4 and TRBJ2-1; 9 bases are a match to TRBD2. The CDR3 extends over 13 amino acids. Trimming at V came to 3 bases and at J to 10 bases, leaving 4 bases not matched to a gene. The CDR3 region has the DNA TGTGCCAGCAGTTTGGGCGGGGGGGGAGAGCAGTTCTTC. Translating it yields CASSLGGGGEQFF.

The chain carries TRBV19 and TRBJ1-1, with D uncertain. Deletions cut 4 bases from V and 0 bases from J, with 6 bases between. This CDR3 comprises 13 residues. Germline CDR1 and CDR2: LNHDA and SQIVND (reference sequence). The CDR3 sequence is CASSTGMNTEAFF. The CDR3 DNA reads as TGTGCCAGTAGTACAGGCATGAACACTGAAGCTTTCTTT.

This clonotype has just a few counts. J is TRBJ2-5 and V is TRBV6-6; no definite D call. The V end lost 5 bases, the J end lost 2 bases, and 6 bases lay between the germline ends. CDR1 is MNHNY and CDR2 is SVGAGI in the germline V gene (reference sequence). This CDR3 is 12 amino acids long. CDR3 sequence (DNA): TGTGCCAGCAGTAAGATACAAGAGACCCAGTACTTC. Amino acids: CASSKIQETQYF.

This sequence joins TRBV12-3 or TRBV12-4 and TRBJ1-1; weak D call: TRBD1 (6 bases). CDR3 length: 13 residues. Trimming stripped 6 bases from V and 0 bases from J, with 8 bases between. The CDR3 sequence is CASRRQVNTEAFF. Here the CDR3 DNA reads TGTGCCAGCAGACGACAGGTGAACACTGAAGCTTTCTTT.

The chain has TRBV7-8 and TRBJ2-5; 8 nucleotides align to TRBD1. Gene TRBJ2-7 matches the end of the DNA better, so the J call may be wrong. Per germline, CDR1 SGHVS and CDR2 FQNEAQ. This CDR3 contains 15 residues. CDR3 region: CASSLMSGQGYEQYF. CDR3 sequence (DNA): TGTGCCAGCAGCTTAATGAGCGGACAGGGCTACGAGCAGTACTTC.

This clonotype was observed once. The V gene is TRBV12-3 or TRBV12-4, the J gene TRBJ2-2; tentative D call: TRBD2 (6 bases). V was cut by 6 bases and J by 8 bases, with 13 bases left in between. The CDR3 totals 13 residues. The CDR3, as DNA: TGTGCCAGCAGCCGATTGGGAGGAGGGGAGCTGTTTTTT. It is translated as CASSRLGGGELFF.

This clonotype was counted only a few times. The V and J genes are TRBV5-1 and TRBJ2-5; possible D gene TRBD1, 6 bases. Trimming stripped 4 bases from V and 3 bases from J, with 16 bases between. Germline values: CDR1 SGHRS, CDR2 YFSETQ. The CDR3 spans 15 residues. CDR3 sequence (DNA): TGCGCCAGCAGCCGAACCCCGACAGGAGAAGAGACCCAGTACTTC. It codes for CASSRTPTGEETQYF. The entire variable domain, with the rest obtained from reference TRBV5-1 and TRBJ2-5, is as follows: KAGVTQTPRYLIKTRGQQVTLSCSPISGHRSVSWYQQTPGQGLQFLFEYFSETQRNKGNFPGRFSGRQFSNSRSEMNVSTLELGDSALYLCASSRTPTGEETQYFGPGTRLLVL.

This clonotype occurred a few times. The chain carries TRBV10-3 and TRBJ2-7, with 10 bases fitting TRBD2. This CDR3 spans 15 amino acids. With 4 bases clipped from V and 6 bases from J, the junction kept 9 bases outside the gene matches. Germline-derived CDR1 and CDR2 are ENHRY and SYGVKD. CDR3 nucleotide sequence: TGTGCCATCAGTGGTCTAGCGGGGGATCCCCTCGAGCAGTACTTC. It is translated as CAISGLAGDPLEQYF.

The chain has TRBV6-1 and TRBJ1-5; D is unresolved. CDR1 is MNHNS and CDR2 is SASEGT in the germline V gene. The CDR3 runs 15 residues. The germline V and J ends were trimmed by 5 bases and 0 bases, with 11 bases remaining between them. In DNA form, the CDR3 reads TGTGCCAGCAGTCGCCAACAAGATAGCAATCAGCCCCAGCATTTT. It codes for CASSRQQDSNQPQHF.

In its sample, this clonotype was seen many times. The chain is built from TRBV4-2 and TRBJ1-5; D is perhaps TRBD1 (6 bases). The CDR3 is made up of 15 amino acids. V was trimmed by 3 bases and J by 3 bases, leaving 12 bases between them. Per germline, CDR1 LGHNA and CDR2 YNFKEQ. Here the CDR3 reads CASSHADSPNQPQHF. CDR3 DNA sequence: TGTGCCAGCAGCCACGCGGACAGCCCCAATCAGCCCCAGCATTTT.

The chain links TRBV5-4 to TRBJ2-7; TRBD1 might be the D (5 bases). Per germline, CDR1 SGHNT and CDR2 YYREEE (reference sequence). Between the trimmed V and J ends, which lost 4 bases and 4 bases, there was a span of 15 bases. This CDR3 contains 14 residues. The CDR3 loop is CASSAQGGQYEQYF. CDR3 coding DNA: TGTGCCAGCAGCGCCCAGGGTGGCCAATACGAGCAGTACTTC.

The chain has TRBV12-3 or TRBV12-4 and TRBJ1-2; 7 bases align to TRBD1. CDR3 length equals 13 residues. Losses at the gene ends were 4 bases for V and 4 bases for J; bases not matched to a gene: 3. CDR3 coding DNA: TGTGCCAGCAGTTCGGCAGGGGGCTATGGCTACACCTTC. Its translation: CASSSAGGYGYTF.

In this sample, this clonotype turned up a few times. The chain's CDR3 is CASSPPALNVLTF. CDR3 bases: TGTGCCAGCTCACCACCGGCCCTCAACGTCCTGACTTTC. The V and J genes are TRBV18 and TRBJ2-6; D unclear. The germline V gene encodes CDR1 KGHSH and CDR2 LQKENI. This CDR3 spans 13 amino acids. Trimming shortened V by 0 bases and J by 9 bases, and 6 bases separated the two germline ends.

Comment on this clonotype: A much larger clone is a single base away; this may be a read error. This sequence joins TRBV7-9 and TRBJ1-2; D possibly corresponds to TRBD1 (5 bases). CDR3 length equals 13 residues. V was pared by 5 bases and J by 2 bases, with 9 bases between. Per germline, CDR1 SEHNR and CDR2 FQNEAQ (reference sequence). As DNA, the CDR3 is TGTGCCAGCAGCCAGGGAGAGAACTATGGCTACACCTTC. Its translation: CASSQGENYGYTF.

Only a few counts were recorded for this clonotype. The CDR3: CASSLSRRGKYEQYF. CDR3 DNA: TGTGCCAGCAGTTTATCACGGAGAGGAAAATACGAGCAGTACTTC. V usage is TRBV28 and J usage is TRBJ2-7; no definite D call. CDR3 length equals 15 residues. Between the trimmed V and J ends, which lost 1 base and 4 bases, there was a span of 14 bases. CDR1 and CDR2 from the germline V gene are MDHEN and SYDVKM.